Presented here are 26 T cell receptor beta chains from one specimen sequenced in a study of T-cell memory formation after mild COVID-19. MiXCR, applied by TCRdb to the 5' RACE reads, yields one record per CDR3 protein. The sample includes 250,000 or so distinct CDR3 sequences, roughly 17% of them seen just once. Specimen: PBMCs or a T cell subset sorted from them (not recorded which). The receptors originated from a man aged 18 to 30 who had mild COVID-19 (a few samples of this study predate the infection). Cell type and time point are not known.

The table lists this clonotype with a few counts. The genes are TRBV23-1 and TRBJ2-3, with D unresolved. TRBV23-1 is classed as an ORF, of uncertain function. There are 11 residues in the CDR3. V dropped 10 bases and J dropped 3 bases, with 8 bases sitting between them. CDR3 bases: TGCGCCAAAACCATGACAGATACGCAGTATTTT. Its protein product is CAKTMTDTQYF.

The chain employs TRBV29-1 and TRBJ2-7, with 9 bases matching TRBD1. CDR1 SQVTM and CDR2 ANQGSEA come from the germline V gene. V shed 7 bases and J 3 bases; nucleotides not matched to a gene: 7. There are 13 residues in the CDR3. DNA for the CDR3: TGCAGCGCCAGGACAGGGGATGGCTACGAGCAGTACTTC. Translated: CSARTGDGYEQYF.

This clonotype has ten or more counts. The rearrangement uses TRBV7-2 and TRBJ2-7; no clear D gene. The CDR3 extends over 14 amino acids. Germline-derived CDR1 and CDR2 are SGHTA and FQGNSA. The V gene lost 0 bases and the J gene lost 2 bases, with 8 bases spanning the gap. DNA of the CDR3: TGTGCCAGCAGCTTAGCGCCCTATCCCTACGAGCAGTACTTC. This gives the protein CASSLAPYPYEQYF.

This chain joins TRBV21-1 and TRBJ2-4. TRBV21-1 is termed a pseudogene. CDR3 length equals 12 residues. The CDR3 loop is CASIPAKNIQYF. The CDR3 DNA reads as TGTGCCAGCATTCCAGCCAAAAACATTCAGTACTTC.

This clonotype has at least ten counts. V gene TRBV18 combines with J gene TRBJ2-5; TRBD1 aligns across 8 bases. In germline, CDR1 is KGHSH, CDR2 LQKENI. Unmatched junction bases numbered 3, after V lost 2 bases and J lost 1 base. The CDR3 totals 15 residues. The CDR3 DNA is TGTGCCAGCTCACCAGGGACAGGCTTCCAAGAGACCCAGTACTTC. Translating gives CASSPGTGFQETQYF.

This clonotype appeared a few times. This chain uses TRBV11-2 with TRBJ2-7; possible D gene TRBD1, 6 bases. Germline CDR1 is SGHAT and CDR2 is FQNNGV. The V and J ends lost 0 bases and 4 bases respectively, with 13 bases between them. The CDR3 is made up of 15 amino acids. The chain's CDR3 is CASSLEVGQQYEQYF. CDR3 bases: TGTGCCAGCAGCTTAGAAGTAGGACAGCAATACGAGCAGTACTTC.

The CDR3 DNA follows: TGTGCCAGCAGCTCCGGGGACAGGGCCACGACTTTCTTT. Translation gives CASSSGDRATTFF. The chain couples TRBV7-3 to TRBJ1-1; 9 nucleotides line up with TRBD1. Losses at the gene ends were 4 bases for V and 12 bases for J; bases not matched to a gene: 9. The CDR3 extends over 13 amino acids. Germline values: CDR1 SGHTA, CDR2 FQGTGA.

The CDR3 DNA sequence: TGTGCCAGTAGTTTTAGAGGGGGTTCTGGTGAGCAGTTCTTC. Amino acid sequence: CASSFRGGSGEQFF. The chain is built from TRBV19 and TRBJ2-1; D may be TRBD1 (6 bases). V lost 5 bases, J lost 9 bases, and 17 bases lay in between. This CDR3 region has 14 residues. In germline, CDR1 is LNHDA, CDR2 SQIVND (reference sequence).

The CDR3 loop is CASSLTGLDGETQYF. The CDR3 DNA reads as TGTGCCAGCAGCTTAACAGGACTCGACGGGGAGACCCAGTACTTC. The chain couples TRBV7-3 to TRBJ2-5, with TRBD2 as a possible D gene (5 bases). Germline V gives CDR1 SGHTA, CDR2 FQGTGA. The ends were cut back, 0 bases at V and 5 bases at J, with 13 bases in the middle. The CDR3 length is 15 residues.

This clonotype has only a few counts. The V and J genes are TRBV28 and TRBJ1-5; the D is unclear. V lost 5 bases and J lost 5, with 13 bases in between. The CDR3 totals 14 residues. Germline V CDR1 and CDR2: MDHEN, SYDVKM. The CDR3 bases are TGTGCCAGCAGTACTAATTCACCTTATCAGCCCCAGCATTTT. This sequence encodes CASSTNSPYQPQHF. The whole variable domain, remainder taken from reference TRBV28 and TRBJ1-5, is DVKVTQSSRYLVKRTGEKVFLECVQDMDHENMFWYRQDPGLGLRLIYFSYDVKMKEKGDIPEGYSVSREKKERFSLILESASTNQTSMYLCASSTNSPYQPQHFGDGTRLSIL.

This clonotype was counted a single time. The V and J genes are TRBV5-5 and TRBJ2-5; 9 bases line up with TRBD2. Germline assignment: CDR1 SGHKS and CDR2 YYEKEE (reference sequence). The CDR3 length is 15 residues. The trim removed 2 bases at V and 1 base at J, leaving 3 bases unmatched. CDR3 bases: TGTGCCAGCAGCTTATGGCGGGGGGGCCAAGAGACCCAGTACTTC. It yields the protein CASSLWRGGQETQYF. Looking up the rest from reference TRBV5-5 and TRBJ2-5 gives the full variable domain: DAGVTQSPTHLIKTRGQQVTLRCSPISGHKSVSWYQQVLGQGPQFIFQYYEKEERGRGNFPDRFSARQFPNYSSELNVNALLLGDSALYLCASSLWRGGQETQYFGPGTRLLVL.

This clonotype was counted only a few times. An end of the junction differs from the germline gene, which may be a read error. This chain uses TRBV7-7 with TRBJ2-5; 8 positions match TRBD2. CDR1 and CDR2 from the germline V gene are SSHAT and FNYEAQ (reference sequence). The CDR3 is 15 amino acids. CDR3 bases: TGTGCTAGCAGCCCCCCGTCGGGACTAGGAGAGACCCAGTACTTC. It is translated as CASSPPSGLGETQYF.

This clonotype showed up just a few times. This chain links TRBV6-2 or TRBV6-3 with TRBJ2-3, with unresolved D. This CDR3 region has 13 residues. Germline V gene data show CDR1 as MNHEY and CDR2 as SVGEGT. The V and J ends lost 7 bases and 6 bases respectively, with 14 bases between them. CDR3 coding DNA: TGTGCCAGCACTCTACCCTCAAGGGATACGCAGTATTTT. It encodes CASTLPSRDTQYF.

The chain has TRBV3-1 and TRBJ2-2; D gene uncertain. The ends were cut back, 6 bases at V and 6 bases at J, with 11 bases in the middle. This CDR3 is 13 amino acids long. The germline CDR1 and CDR2 sequences are LGHDT and YNNKEL (reference sequence). Here the CDR3 reads CASSGSNPGELFF. The CDR3 nucleotides read TGTGCCAGCAGTGGAAGTAACCCCGGGGAGCTGTTTTTT.

V usage is TRBV7-8 and J usage is TRBJ1-3; 8 nucleotides line up with TRBD1. Trimming took 2 bases from V and 2 from J; bases not matched to a gene: 8. The CDR3 spans 17 residues. Germline V gives CDR1 SGHVS, CDR2 FQNEAQ. The CDR3, as DNA: TGTGCCAGCAGCTTATCCCCAGGGGGCGCTGCTGGAAACACCATATATTTT. This gives the protein CASSLSPGGAAGNTIYF.

This clonotype has only a few counts. The chain employs TRBV20-1 and TRBJ1-2; a possible D gene is TRBD1 (5 bases). The CDR3 is 13 amino acids. CDR1 and CDR2 from the germline V gene are DFQATT and SNEGSKA (reference sequence). Trimming stripped 0 bases from V and 4 bases from J, with 9 bases between. The CDR3 loop reads CSARDRGAYGYTF. In DNA form, the CDR3 reads TGCAGTGCTAGAGATCGTGGGGCCTATGGCTACACCTTC.

In nucleotides, the CDR3 is TGTGCCAGCAGTCTCTCCGGGACTTTCTACGAGCAGTACTTC. As protein: CASSLSGTFYEQYF. The chain uses TRBV27 and TRBJ2-7; maybe TRBD2 (6 bases). The CDR3 length is 14 residues. Trimming cost V 5 bases and J 3 bases, with 14 bases left between them. Per germline, CDR1 MNHEY and CDR2 SMNVEV (reference sequence).

This clonotype was detected only a few times. J is TRBJ1-1 and V is TRBV6-6; no definite D call. V lost 7 bases and J 5 bases, leaving 17 bases between the germline ends. This CDR3 has 14 residues. Per germline, CDR1 MNHNY and CDR2 SVGAGI (reference sequence). In DNA, the CDR3 is TGTGCCAGCACCCAATCCGACTTGGGGACTGAAGCTTTCTTT. Protein product: CASTQSDLGTEAFF.

The J gene is TRBJ1-5, the V gene TRBV5-6; D remains ambiguous. CDR3 length: 14 residues. The germline V gene encodes CDR1 SGHDT and CDR2 YYEEEE. V lost 1 base, J lost 2 bases, and 7 bases lay in between. CDR3 nucleotide sequence: TGTGCCAGCAGCTTGATGCTGGGCAATCAGCCCCAGCATTTT. Residues: CASSLMLGNQPQHF.

This clonotype was seen a handful of times. The gene calls are TRBV20-1 and TRBJ2-2; TRBD1 matches 10 bases. V lost 6 bases to trimming and J lost 3 bases; unmatched junction nucleotides: 13. CDR1 DFQATT and CDR2 SNEGSKA come from the germline V gene (reference sequence). The CDR3 has 17 amino acids. This CDR3 is CSASPPWTGGYTGELFF. CDR3 DNA: TGCAGTGCCAGCCCTCCCTGGACAGGGGGATACACCGGGGAGCTGTTTTTT.

This clonotype was detected a few times. The rearrangement joins TRBV5-1 to TRBJ1-4; D possibly corresponds to TRBD1 (5 bases). Between the trimmed V and J ends, which lost 4 bases and 0 bases, there was a span of 10 bases. The CDR3 is made up of 15 amino acids. Germline V lookup: CDR1 SGHRS, CDR2 YFSETQ. The CDR3 region is CASSPGGATNEKLFF. The CDR3 DNA reads as TGCGCCAGCAGCCCGGGGGGAGCAACTAATGAAAAACTGTTTTTT.

This chain joins TRBV7-8 and TRBJ2-3; TRBD1 agrees at 9 bases. With 5 bases clipped from V and 2 bases from J, the junction kept 8 bases outside the gene matches. This CDR3 has 16 residues. The germline V gene encodes CDR1 SGHVS and CDR2 FQNEAQ. The CDR3 bases are TGTGCCAGCAGCCCCGAGACAGGGGGTGTCACAGATACGCAGTATTTT. Translated, it gives CASSPETGGVTDTQYF.

The chain uses TRBV5-1 and TRBJ1-1; no clear D gene. In germline, CDR1 is SGHRS, CDR2 YFSETQ. The CDR3 contains 14 residues. The V end was cut by 3 bases, the J end by 1 base, with 10 bases between. This CDR3 is CASSSVPGNTEAFF. The CDR3 region has the DNA TGCGCCAGCAGCTCGGTACCGGGGAACACTGAAGCTTTCTTT.

This clonotype was seen ten or more times. The rearrangement links TRBV5-1 to TRBJ2-3, with D possibly called TRBD1 or TRBD2 (5 bases each). CDR1 is SGHRS, CDR2 YFSETQ, per germline. The V and J ends lost 4 bases and 4 bases respectively, with 19 bases between them. The CDR3 has 16 residues. In DNA form, the CDR3 reads TGCGCCAGCAGCAGAACGGGCCCCGGGGCGGCAGATACGCAGTATTTT. Residues: CASSRTGPGAADTQYF.

The table lists this clonotype with a few counts. This chain connects TRBV5-1 to TRBJ1-2, with D tentatively TRBD1 (5 bases). The ends were cut back, 0 bases at V and 7 bases at J, with 10 bases in the middle. Germline V CDR1 and CDR2: SGHRS, YFSETQ. There are 13 residues in the CDR3. The CDR3 coding sequence is TGCGCCAGCAGCTTGGACGGTGGGGGTGGCTACACCTTC. Amino acids: CASSLDGGGGYTF.

The chain carries TRBV28 and TRBJ1-2, with 11 bases identical to TRBD1. J lost 6 bases, V lost 8 bases, and 8 bases had no gene match. The CDR3 is 14 amino acids. Germline CDR1 is MDHEN and CDR2 is SYDVKM. In DNA, the CDR3 is TGTGCCAGCTCCCAGGACAGGGGGCTAAATGGCTACACCTTC. It encodes CASSQDRGLNGYTF.